This T cell receptor (beta chain) was retrieved from a study of blood T cell repertoires in COVID-19. Trimming removed 1 base from V and 4 bases from J, with 11 bases in between. CDR1 SGHTA and CDR2 FQGNSA come from the germline V gene. The CDR3 has 15 residues. Clones were read by immunoSEQ multiplex PCR, and TCRdb kept only the in-frame ones, dropping some. The sample contains more than 15,000 clones, roughly four fifths of which appear only once. This receptor was taken from a man aged 35-49 years with active or convalescent COVID-19. Sequenced input: peripheral blood. The chain recombines TRBV7-2 with TRBJ1-3; D call uncertain. The CDR3 reads CASSLVYGGGNTIYF. The CDR3 DNA sequence: TGTGCCAGCAGCTTAGTATATGGCGGGGGAAACACCATATATTTT. Variable domain in full (rest from reference TRBV7-2 and TRBJ1-3): GAGVSQSPSNKVTEKGKDVELRCDPISGHTALYWYRQSLGQGLEFLIYFQGNSAPDKSGLPSDRFSAERTGGSVSTLTIQRTQQEDSAVYLCASSLVYGGGNTIYFGEGSWLTVV.